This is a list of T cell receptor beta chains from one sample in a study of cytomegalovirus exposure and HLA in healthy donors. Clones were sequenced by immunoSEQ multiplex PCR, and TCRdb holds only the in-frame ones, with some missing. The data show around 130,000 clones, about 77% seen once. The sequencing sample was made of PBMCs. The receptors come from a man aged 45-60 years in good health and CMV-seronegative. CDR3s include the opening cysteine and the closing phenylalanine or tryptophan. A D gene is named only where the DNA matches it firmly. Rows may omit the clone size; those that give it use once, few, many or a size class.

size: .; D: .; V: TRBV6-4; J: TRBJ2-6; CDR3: CASSDMGQKTGANVLTF; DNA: TGTGCCAGCAGTGACATGGGACAAAAAACTGGGGCCAACGTCCTGACTTTC
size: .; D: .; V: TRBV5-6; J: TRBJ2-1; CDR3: CASSLLGGANEQFF; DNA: TGTGCCAGCAGCTTGCTGGGCGGGGCCAATGAGCAGTTCTTC
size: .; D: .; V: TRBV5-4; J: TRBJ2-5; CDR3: CASSSVGGGKETQYF; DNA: TGTGCCAGCAGCTCAGTGGGAGGTGGTAAGGAGACCCAGTACTTC
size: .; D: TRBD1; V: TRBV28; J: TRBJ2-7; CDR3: CASRTGAWEQYF; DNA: TGTGCCAGCAGAACAGGGGCTTGGGAGCAGTACTTC
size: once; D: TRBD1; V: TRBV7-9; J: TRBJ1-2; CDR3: CASSQTPGTGASNYGYTF; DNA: TGTGCCAGCAGTCAGACTCCCGGGACAGGTGCTTCTAACTATGGCTACACCTTC
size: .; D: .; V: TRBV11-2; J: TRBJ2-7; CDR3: CASSPRRVPSYEQYF; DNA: TGTGCCAGCAGCCCACGGAGAGTCCCCTCCTACGAGCAGTACTTC
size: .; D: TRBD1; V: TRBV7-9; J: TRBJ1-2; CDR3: CASSSDRNNYGYTF; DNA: TGTGCCAGCAGCTCGGACAGGAACAACTATGGCTACACCTTC
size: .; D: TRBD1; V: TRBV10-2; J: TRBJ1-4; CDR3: CASSDQGGNNEKLFF; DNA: TGCGCCAGCAGCGACCAGGGGGGAAATAATGAAAAACTGTTTTTT
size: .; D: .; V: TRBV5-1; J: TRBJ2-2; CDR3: CASSWDGGTGELFF; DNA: TGCGCCAGCAGCTGGGATGGGGGGACCGGGGAGCTGTTTTTT
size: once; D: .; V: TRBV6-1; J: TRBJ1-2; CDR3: CASSVGLLIYTF; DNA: TGTGCCAGCAGTGTCGGACTCCTAATTTACACCTTC
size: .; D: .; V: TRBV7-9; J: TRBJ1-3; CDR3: CASSSHQTPGNTIYF; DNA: TGTGCCAGCAGCTCCCACCAGACACCTGGAAACACCATATATTTT
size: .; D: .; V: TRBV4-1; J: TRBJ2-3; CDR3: CASSQKVERYTDTQYF; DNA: TGCGCCAGCAGCCAAAAGGTGGAGCGCTACACAGATACGCAGTATTTT
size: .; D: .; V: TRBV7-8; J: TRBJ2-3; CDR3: CASSPGLLGDTQYF; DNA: TGTGCCAGCAGCCCGGGACTCTTGGGGGATACGCAGTATTTT
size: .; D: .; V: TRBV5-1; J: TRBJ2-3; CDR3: CASSLAGSHTDTQYF; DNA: TGCGCCAGCAGCTTGGCGGGGTCTCACACAGATACGCAGTATTTT
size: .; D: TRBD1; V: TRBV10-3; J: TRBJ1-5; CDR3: CAISDRGLDSNQPQHF; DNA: TGTGCCATCAGTGACAGGGGGCTTGACAGCAATCAGCCCCAGCATTTT
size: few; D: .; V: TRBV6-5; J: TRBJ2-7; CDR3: CASGLTYEQYF; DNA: TGTGCCAGCGGACTAACCTACGAGCAGTACTTC
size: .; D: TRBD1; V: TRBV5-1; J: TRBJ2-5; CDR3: CASFQGAYQETQYF; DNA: TGCGCCAGCTTCCAGGGGGCCTACCAAGAGACCCAGTACTTC